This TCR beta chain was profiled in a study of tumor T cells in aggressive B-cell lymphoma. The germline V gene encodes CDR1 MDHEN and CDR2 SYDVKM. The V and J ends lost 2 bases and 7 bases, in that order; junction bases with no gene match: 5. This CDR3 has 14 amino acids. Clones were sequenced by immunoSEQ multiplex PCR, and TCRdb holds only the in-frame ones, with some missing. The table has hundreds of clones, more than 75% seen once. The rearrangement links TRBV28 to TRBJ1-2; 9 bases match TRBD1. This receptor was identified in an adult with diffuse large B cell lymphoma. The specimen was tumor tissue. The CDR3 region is CASSLGTGFSGYTF. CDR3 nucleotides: TGTGCCAGCAGTTTAGGGACAGGGTTTAGTGGCTACACCTTC.